The clone carrying this TCR beta chain was detected once. Antigen specificity is unknown. The authors split each subset's genomic DNA evenly across several immunoSEQ plates. The assay was immunoSEQ multiplex PCR, and TCRdb's table has in-frame clones only and misses some. Here the sample spans 800,000 to 950,000 clones, around 96% being singletons. Naive CD8 cells, CD45RO-negative and positively selected for CCR7, excluded terminally differentiated effector memory CD45RA+ cells. The study enrolled healthy HIV-negative adults without recent acute infections or vaccinations as donors. The entry originates in a study of shared clonotypes between healthy human individuals. Overall study results and limits: Sequencing depth was predicted to influence how clonotypes are shared among donors.

The CDR3 covers 15 residues. From germline, CDR1 is SGHRS and CDR2 YFSETQ. V was clipped by 0 bases and J by 4 bases, with 14 bases between them. This TCR was sampled from a man aged 25-45 years in good health. The sample comprised naive CD8+ T cells sorted from blood. The gene calls are TRBV5-1 and TRBJ2-7, with D possibly TRBD1 on 5 matching bases. The CDR3 nucleotides read TGCGCCAGCAGCTTGGTTGCAGGGCCCTTTTACGAGCAGTACTTC. Encoded protein: CASSLVAGPFYEQYF.